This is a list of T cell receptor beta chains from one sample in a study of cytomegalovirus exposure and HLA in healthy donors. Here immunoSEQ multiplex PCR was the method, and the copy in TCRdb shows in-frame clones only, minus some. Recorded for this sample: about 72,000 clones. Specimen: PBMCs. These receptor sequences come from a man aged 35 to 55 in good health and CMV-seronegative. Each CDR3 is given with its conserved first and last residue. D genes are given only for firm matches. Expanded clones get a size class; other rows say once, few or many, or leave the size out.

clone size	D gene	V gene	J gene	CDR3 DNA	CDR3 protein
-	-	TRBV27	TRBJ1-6	TGTGCCAGCAAGTCCGACAGAACGTCACCCCTCCACTTT	CASKSDRTSPLHF
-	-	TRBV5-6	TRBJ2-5	TGTGCCAGCAGCTTGCTAGGGGAAGAGACCCAGTACTTC	CASSLLGEETQYF
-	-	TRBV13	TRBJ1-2	TGTGCCAGCAGCTTAGGGACCCTAGTTATCGGCTACACCTTC	CASSLGTLVIGYTF
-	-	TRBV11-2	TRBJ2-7	TGTGCCAGCAGCTTAGGTAGCACCTCCTACGAGCAGTACTTC	CASSLGSTSYEQYF
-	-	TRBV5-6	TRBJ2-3	TGTGCCAGCAGCTTGACAAGCACAGATACGCAGTATTTT	CASSLTSTDTQYF
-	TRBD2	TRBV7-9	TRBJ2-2	TGTGCCACCTTAGCGGGGTCGGACACCGGGGAGCTGTTTTTT	CATLAGSDTGELFF
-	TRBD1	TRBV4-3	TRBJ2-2	TGCGCCAGCAGCCTCGCGGGACAGGGGGCGCCCGGGGAGCTGTTTTTT	CASSLAGQGAPGELFF
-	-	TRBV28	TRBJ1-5	TGTGCCAGCAGTTTGAACGGTCAGCCCCAGCATTTT	CASSLNGQPQHF
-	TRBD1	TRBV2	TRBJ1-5	TGTGCCAGCAGTGAACTTCCCTCAGGACAGGGGGCCTATGGTAGCAATCAGCCCCAGCATTTT	CASSELPSGQGAYGSNQPQHF
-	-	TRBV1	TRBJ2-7	TGCACCAGCAGCCAAGATACGAGGGGACAGGGGGGGGACTACGAGCAGTACTTC	CTSSQDTRGQGGDYEQYF
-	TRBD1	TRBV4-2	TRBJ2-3	TGTGCCAGCAGCCAAGCTAGGGGACAGAATGCGGATACGCAGTATTTT	CASSQARGQNADTQYF
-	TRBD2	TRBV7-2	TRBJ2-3	TGTGCCAGCAGCCCTGGACTAGCGGGGCCAACAGATACGCAGTATTTT	CASSPGLAGPTDTQYF
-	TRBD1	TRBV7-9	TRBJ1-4	TGTGCCAGCAGCCGGCGGGACAGGGAAGGAGAAAAACTGTTTTTT	CASSRRDREGEKLFF
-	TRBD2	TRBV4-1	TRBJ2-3	TGCGCCAGCAGCCAAGCTAGCGGGGGGGCGTCAGATACGCAGTATTTT	CASSQASGGASDTQYF
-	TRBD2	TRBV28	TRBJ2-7	TGTGCCAGCAGAACCAGCGGGGGGGCTGACGAGCAGTACTTC	CASRTSGGADEQYF
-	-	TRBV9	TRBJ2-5	TGTGCCAGCAGCGTCCAGGGGGGTAACCAAGAGACCCAGTACTTC	CASSVQGGNQETQYF
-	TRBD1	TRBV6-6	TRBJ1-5	TGTGCCAGCAATACCCCGCGACAGGGCTTCAATCAGCCCCAGCATTTT	CASNTPRQGFNQPQHF
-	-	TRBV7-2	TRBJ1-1	TGTGCCAGCAGTCCCCAGATTATGAACACTGAAGCTTTCTTT	CASSPQIMNTEAFF
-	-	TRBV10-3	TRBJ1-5	TGTGCCATCAGTGAGTCATTCAGGGGTAGCAATCAGCCCCAGCATTTT	CAISESFRGSNQPQHF
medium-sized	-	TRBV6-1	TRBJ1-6	TGTGCCAGCAGAGAGGGTTCGGATTCACCCCTCCACTTT	CASREGSDSPLHF
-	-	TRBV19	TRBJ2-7	TGTGCCAGTAGTATAGTCGGTCCGGGTCAGCAGTACTTC	CASSIVGPGQQYF
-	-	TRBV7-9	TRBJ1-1	TGTGCCAGCAGCCCCAAAATAACTACTGAAGCTTTCTTT	CASSPKITTEAFF
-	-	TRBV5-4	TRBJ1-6	TGTGCCAGCAGCCCCGGGACAAGAAATTCACCCCTCCACTTT	CASSPGTRNSPLHF
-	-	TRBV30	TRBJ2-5	TGTGCCTGGAGTGTATCAGGGGCGGGAGAGACCCAGTACTTC	CAWSVSGAGETQYF
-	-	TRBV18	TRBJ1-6	TGTGCCAGCTCATCGACAGCCAGTTCACCCCTCCACTTT	CASSSTASSPLHF
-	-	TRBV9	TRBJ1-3	TGTGCCAGCAGCGTCAGGGAAGACCCTGGAAACACCATATATTTT	CASSVREDPGNTIYF
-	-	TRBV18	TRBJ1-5	TGTGCCATCTCCCCTGGTCACTCCACAGGGAATATGAGCAATCAGCCCCAGCATTTT	CAISPGHSTGNMSNQPQHF
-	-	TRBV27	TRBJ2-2	TGTGCCAGCAGTTGGCAGGGGAACACCGGGGAGCTGTTTTTT	CASSWQGNTGELFF